Described below is a single TCR beta chain sequence and its context. Its antigen is as yet unknown. This entry belongs to a study of cytomegalovirus exposure and HLA in healthy donors. This CDR3 has 14 residues. V was cut by 3 bases and J by 3 bases, with 10 bases left in between. Germline CDR1 SGHTA, CDR2 FQGTGA. A multiplex PCR was run with 60 Vbeta primers and 13 Jbeta primers. In the authors' workflow: About 10 million of 70 million to 80 million unique TCR beta chains were shared, per a later count. The data were produced by immunoSEQ multiplex PCR, yet TCRdb's version contains in-frame clones alone and is incomplete. Clonal size and the V and J genes are those of that table, whereas D and trimming came from the DNA. The repertoire holds around 150,000 clones, with around 72% as singletons. Donors likely had unrecorded immune exposures despite being nominally healthy when sampled. Findings of the study overall: Several of the most significant clusters were apparently associated with common viral pathogens in a later analysis.

The sequence was obtained from a man between 35 and 55 years old in good health and CMV-seronegative. The V and J genes are TRBV7-3 and TRBJ2-3, with no clear D. The material sequenced was PBMCs. CDR3 DNA: TGTGCCAGCAGCTTCCAGGAAGGTACAGATACGCAGTATTTT. It is translated as CASSFQEGTDTQYF.